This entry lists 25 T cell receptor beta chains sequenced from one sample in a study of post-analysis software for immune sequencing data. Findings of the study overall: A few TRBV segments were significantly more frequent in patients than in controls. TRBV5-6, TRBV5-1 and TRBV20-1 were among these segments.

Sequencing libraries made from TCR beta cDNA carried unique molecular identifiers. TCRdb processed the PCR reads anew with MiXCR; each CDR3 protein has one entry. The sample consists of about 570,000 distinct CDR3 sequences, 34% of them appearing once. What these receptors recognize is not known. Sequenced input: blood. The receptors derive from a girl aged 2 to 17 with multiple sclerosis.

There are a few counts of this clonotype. In DNA, the CDR3 is TGTGCCAGCAGCGACCGGGACAGGGACGAGCAGTACTTC. Amino acid sequence: CASSDRDRDEQYF. The chain has TRBV9 and TRBJ2-7, with TRBD1 identical over 9 bases. This CDR3 has 13 residues. The V and J ends lost 3 bases and 5 bases, in that order; junction bases with no gene match: 3. Germline V CDR1 and CDR2: SGDLS, YYNGEE.

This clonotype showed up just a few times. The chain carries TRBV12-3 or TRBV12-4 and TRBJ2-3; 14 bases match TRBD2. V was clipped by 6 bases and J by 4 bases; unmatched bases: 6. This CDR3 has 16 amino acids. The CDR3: CASSRLAGGPPDTQYF. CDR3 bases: TGTGCCAGCAGCAGACTAGCGGGGGGGCCGCCAGATACGCAGTATTTT.

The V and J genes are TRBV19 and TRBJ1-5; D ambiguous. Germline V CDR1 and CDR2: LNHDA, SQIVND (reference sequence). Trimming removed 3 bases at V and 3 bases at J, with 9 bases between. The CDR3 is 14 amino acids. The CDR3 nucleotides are TGTGCCAGTAGTATTAGAGCAGACAATCAGCCCCAGCATTTT. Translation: CASSIRADNQPQHF.

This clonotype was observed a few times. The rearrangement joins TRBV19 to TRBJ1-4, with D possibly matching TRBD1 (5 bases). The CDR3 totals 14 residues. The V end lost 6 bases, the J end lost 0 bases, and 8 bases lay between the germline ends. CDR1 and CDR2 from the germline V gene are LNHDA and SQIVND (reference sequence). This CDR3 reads CASRPGATNEKLFF. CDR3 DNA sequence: TGTGCCAGTAGGCCGGGGGCAACTAATGAAAAACTGTTTTTT.

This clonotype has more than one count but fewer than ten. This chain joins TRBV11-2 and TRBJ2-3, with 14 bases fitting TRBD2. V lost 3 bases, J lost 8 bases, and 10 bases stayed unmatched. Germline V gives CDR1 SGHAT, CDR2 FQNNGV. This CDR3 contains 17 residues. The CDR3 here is CASSFGLAGGKSVTQYF. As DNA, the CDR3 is TGTGCCAGCAGCTTCGGACTAGCGGGGGGAAAGAGCGTTACGCAGTATTTT. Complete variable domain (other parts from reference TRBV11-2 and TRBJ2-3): EAGVAQSPRYKIIEKRQSVAFWCNPISGHATLYWYQQILGQGPKLLIQFQNNGVVDDSQLPKDRFSAERLKGVDSTLKIQPAKLEDSAVYLCASSFGLAGGKSVTQYFGPGTRLTVL.

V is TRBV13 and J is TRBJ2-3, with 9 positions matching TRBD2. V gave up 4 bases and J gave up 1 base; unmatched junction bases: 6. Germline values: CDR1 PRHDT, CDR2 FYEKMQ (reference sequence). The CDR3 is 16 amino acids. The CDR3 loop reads CASSSASGGRTDTQYF. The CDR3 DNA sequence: TGTGCCAGCAGCTCCGCCAGCGGGGGGCGCACAGATACGCAGTATTTT.

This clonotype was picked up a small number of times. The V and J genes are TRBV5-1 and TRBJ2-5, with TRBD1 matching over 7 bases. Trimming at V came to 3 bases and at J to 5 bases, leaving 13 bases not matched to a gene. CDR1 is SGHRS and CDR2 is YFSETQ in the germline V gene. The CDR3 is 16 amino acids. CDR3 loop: CASSYRDRAYGETQYF. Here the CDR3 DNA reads TGCGCCAGCAGCTACCGAGACAGGGCCTACGGGGAGACCCAGTACTTC.

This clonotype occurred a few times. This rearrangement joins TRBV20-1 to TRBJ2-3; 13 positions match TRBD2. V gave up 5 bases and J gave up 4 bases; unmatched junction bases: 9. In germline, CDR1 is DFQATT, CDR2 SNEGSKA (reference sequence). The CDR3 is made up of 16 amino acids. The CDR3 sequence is CSAPPLAGGLPDTQYF. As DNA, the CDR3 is TGCAGTGCTCCACCACTAGCGGGGGGGCTCCCAGATACGCAGTATTTT.

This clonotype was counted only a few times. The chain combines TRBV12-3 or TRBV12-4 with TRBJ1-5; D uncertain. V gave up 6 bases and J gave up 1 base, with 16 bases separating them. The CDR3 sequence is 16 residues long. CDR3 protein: CASRLDPVGSNQPQHF. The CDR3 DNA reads TGTGCCAGCAGATTGGACCCGGTGGGGAGCAATCAGCCCCAGCATTTT.

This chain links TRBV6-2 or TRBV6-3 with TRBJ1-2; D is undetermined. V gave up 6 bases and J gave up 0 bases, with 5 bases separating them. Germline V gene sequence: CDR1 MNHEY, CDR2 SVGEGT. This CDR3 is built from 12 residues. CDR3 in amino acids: CASSPANYGYTF. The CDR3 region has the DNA TGTGCCAGCAGCCCAGCTAACTATGGCTACACCTTC.

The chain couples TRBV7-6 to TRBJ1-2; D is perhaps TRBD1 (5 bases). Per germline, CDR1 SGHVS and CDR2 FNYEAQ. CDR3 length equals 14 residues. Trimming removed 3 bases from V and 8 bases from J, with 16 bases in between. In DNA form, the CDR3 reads TGTGCCAGCAGCTTGACAGCAATAGGAGAGGGCTACACCTTC. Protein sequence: CASSLTAIGEGYTF.

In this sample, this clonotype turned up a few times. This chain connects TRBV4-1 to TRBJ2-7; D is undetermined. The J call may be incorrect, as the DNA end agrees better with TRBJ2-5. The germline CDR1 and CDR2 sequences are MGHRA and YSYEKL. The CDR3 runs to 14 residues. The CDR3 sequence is CASSQDVGWQTQYF. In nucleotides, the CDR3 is TGCGCCAGCAGCCAAGACGTGGGTTGGCAGACCCAGTACTTC.

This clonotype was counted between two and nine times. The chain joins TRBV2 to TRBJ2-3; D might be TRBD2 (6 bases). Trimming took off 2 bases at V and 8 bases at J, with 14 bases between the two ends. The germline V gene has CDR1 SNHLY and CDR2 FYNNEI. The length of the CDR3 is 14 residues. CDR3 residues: CASSEIGTAGTQYF. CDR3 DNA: TGTGCCAGCAGTGAAATAGGCACAGCGGGTACGCAGTATTTT.

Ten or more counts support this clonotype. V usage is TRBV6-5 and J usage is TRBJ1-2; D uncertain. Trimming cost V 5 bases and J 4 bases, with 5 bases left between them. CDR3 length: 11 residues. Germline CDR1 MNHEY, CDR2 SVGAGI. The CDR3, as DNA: TGTGCCAGCAGTGACACCTATGGCTACACCTTC. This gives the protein CASSDTYGYTF.

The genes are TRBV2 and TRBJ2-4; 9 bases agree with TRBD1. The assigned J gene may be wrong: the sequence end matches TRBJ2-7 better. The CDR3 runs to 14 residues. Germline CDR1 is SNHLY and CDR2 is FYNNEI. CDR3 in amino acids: CASRKTDRGNEQYF. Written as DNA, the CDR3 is TGTGCCAGCAGGAAGACCGACAGGGGGAACGAGCAGTACTTC.

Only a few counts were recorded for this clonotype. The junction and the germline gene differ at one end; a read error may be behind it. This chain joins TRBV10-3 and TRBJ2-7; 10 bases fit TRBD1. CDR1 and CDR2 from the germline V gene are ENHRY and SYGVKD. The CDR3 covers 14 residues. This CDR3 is CAIKSGTGDYERYF. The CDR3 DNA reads TGCGCCATCAAATCCGGGACAGGGGACTACGAGCGGTACTTC.

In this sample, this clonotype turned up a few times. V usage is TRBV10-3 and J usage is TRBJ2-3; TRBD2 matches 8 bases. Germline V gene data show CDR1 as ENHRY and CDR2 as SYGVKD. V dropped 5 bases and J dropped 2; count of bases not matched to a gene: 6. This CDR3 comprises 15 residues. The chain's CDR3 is CAISSGGAHTDTQYF. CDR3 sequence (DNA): TGTGCCATCAGTTCGGGAGGGGCCCACACAGATACGCAGTATTTT.

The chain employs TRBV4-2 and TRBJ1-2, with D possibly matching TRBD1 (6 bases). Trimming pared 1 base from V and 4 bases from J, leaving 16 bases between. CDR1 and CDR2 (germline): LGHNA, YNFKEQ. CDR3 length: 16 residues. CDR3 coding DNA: TGTGCCAGCAGCCAAGGTCTCAGGGGATTCGGCTATGGCTACACCTTC. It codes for CASSQGLRGFGYGYTF.

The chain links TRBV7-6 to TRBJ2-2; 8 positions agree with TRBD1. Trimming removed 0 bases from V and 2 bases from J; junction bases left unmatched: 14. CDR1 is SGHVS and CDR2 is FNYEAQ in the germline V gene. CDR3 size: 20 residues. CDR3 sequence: CASSLAAGTGHPPNTGELFF. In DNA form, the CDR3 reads TGTGCCAGCAGCTTAGCGGCCGGGACAGGACATCCCCCAAACACCGGGGAGCTGTTTTTT.

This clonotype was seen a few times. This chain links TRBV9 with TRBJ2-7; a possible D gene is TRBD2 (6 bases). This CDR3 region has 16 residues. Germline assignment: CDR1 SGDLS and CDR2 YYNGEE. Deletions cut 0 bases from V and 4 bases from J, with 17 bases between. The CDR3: CASSVGGEVVSYEQYF. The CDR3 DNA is TGTGCCAGCAGCGTAGGAGGGGAGGTAGTTAGTTACGAGCAGTACTTC.

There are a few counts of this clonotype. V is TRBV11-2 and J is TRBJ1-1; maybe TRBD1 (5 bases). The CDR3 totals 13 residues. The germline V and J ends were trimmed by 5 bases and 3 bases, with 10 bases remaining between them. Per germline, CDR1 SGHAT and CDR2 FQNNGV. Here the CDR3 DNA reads TGTGCCAGCAGCCTCGGGACGGACACTGAAGCTTTCTTT. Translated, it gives CASSLGTDTEAFF.

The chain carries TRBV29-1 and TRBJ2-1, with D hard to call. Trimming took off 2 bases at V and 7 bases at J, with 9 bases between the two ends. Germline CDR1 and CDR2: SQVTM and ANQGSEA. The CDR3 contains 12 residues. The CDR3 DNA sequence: TGCAGCGTTGAAAAGGCACTAAATGAGCAGTTCTTC. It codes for CSVEKALNEQFF.

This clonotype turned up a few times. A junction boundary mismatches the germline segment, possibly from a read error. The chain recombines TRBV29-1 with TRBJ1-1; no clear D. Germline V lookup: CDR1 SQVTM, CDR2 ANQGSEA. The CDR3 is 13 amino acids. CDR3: CGVARHLNTEAFF. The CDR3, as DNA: TGCGGCGTTGCAAGACACCTGAACACTGAAGCTTTCTTT.

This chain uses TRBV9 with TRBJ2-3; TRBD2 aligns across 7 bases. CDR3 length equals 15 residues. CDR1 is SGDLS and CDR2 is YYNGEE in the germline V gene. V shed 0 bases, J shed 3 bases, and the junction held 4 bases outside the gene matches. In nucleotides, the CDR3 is TGTGCCAGCAGCGTAGAAGGACTAGAGACAGATACGCAGTATTTT. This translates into CASSVEGLETDTQYF.

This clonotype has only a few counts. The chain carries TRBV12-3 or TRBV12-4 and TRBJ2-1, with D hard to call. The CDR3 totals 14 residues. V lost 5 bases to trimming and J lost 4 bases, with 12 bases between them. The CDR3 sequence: CASSPTSAYNEQFF. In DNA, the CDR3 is TGTGCCAGCAGTCCCACTTCAGCGTACAATGAGCAGTTCTTC.